One T cell receptor beta chain is described in this entry. The CDR3 loop spans 13 amino acids. V lost 5 bases, J lost 8 bases, and 15 bases lay in between. In TCRdb, the PCR reads were re-called with MiXCR into one record per CDR3 protein. The data contain roughly 630,000 distinct CDR3 sequences, roughly 27% of them singletons. The source of the sample is a study of molecular identifiers for immune sequencing clone quantification. V and J are TRBV12-3 or TRBV12-4 and TRBJ1-2, with D maybe TRBD1 (5 bases). This clonotype originated in a human donor in good health. Some libraries in this study had Jurkat cell RNA spiked in. The sample comprised naive CD8+ T cells from blood, with Jurkat cell RNA spiked in. Stated subset: FACS-sorted CD8+CD4-CCR7+CD45RA+ naive T cells. The CDR3 DNA follows: TGTGCCAGCAGTACAGGACACTTGGAGGGCTACACCTTC. Translated: CASSTGHLEGYTF.